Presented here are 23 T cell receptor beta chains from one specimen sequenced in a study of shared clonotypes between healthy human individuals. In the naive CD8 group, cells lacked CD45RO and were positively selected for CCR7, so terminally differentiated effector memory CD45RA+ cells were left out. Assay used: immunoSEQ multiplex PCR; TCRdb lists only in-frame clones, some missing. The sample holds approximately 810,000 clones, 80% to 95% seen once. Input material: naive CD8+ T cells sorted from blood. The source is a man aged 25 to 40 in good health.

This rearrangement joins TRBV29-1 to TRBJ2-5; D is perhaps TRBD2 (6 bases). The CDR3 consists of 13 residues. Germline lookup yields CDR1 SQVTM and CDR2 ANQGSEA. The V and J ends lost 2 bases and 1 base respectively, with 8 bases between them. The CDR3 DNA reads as TGCAGCGTTGAAACCGGGGGCCAAGAGACCCAGTACTTC. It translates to CSVETGGQETQYF. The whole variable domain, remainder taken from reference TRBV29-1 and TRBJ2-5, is SAVISQKPSRDICQRGTSLTIQCQVDSQVTMMFWYRQQPGQSLTLIATANQGSEATYESGFVIDKFPISRPNLTFSTLTVSNMSPEDSSIYLCSVETGGQETQYFGPGTRLLVL.

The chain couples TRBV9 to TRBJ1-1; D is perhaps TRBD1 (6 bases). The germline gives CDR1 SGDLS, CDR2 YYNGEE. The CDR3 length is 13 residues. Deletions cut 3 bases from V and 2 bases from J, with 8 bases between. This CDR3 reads CASSEQGNTEAFF. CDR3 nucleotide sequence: TGTGCCAGCAGCGAACAGGGAAACACTGAAGCTTTCTTT. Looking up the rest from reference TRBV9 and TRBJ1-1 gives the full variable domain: DSGVTQTPKHLITATGQRVTLRCSPRSGDLSVYWYQQSLDQGLQFLIQYYNGEERAKGNILERFSAQQFPDLHSELNLSSLELGDSALYFCASSEQGNTEAFFGQGTRLTVV.

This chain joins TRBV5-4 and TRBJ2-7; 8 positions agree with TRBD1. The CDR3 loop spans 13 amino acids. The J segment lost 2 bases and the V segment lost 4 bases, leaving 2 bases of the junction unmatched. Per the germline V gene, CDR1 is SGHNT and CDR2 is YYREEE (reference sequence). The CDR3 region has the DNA TGTGCCAGCAGCGACAGGGGTACCTACGAGCAGTACTTC. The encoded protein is CASSDRGTYEQYF.

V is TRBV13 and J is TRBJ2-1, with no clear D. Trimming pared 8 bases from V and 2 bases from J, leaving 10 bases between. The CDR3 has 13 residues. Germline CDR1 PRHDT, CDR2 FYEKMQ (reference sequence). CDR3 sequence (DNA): TGTGCCAGCCGGGCCCAACCCTACAATGAGCAGTTCTTC. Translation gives CASRAQPYNEQFF.

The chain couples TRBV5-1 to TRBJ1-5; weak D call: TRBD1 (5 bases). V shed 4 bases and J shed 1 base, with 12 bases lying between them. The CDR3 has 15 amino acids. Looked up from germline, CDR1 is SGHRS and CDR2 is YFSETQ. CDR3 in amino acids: CASSLPGGSNQPQHF. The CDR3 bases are TGCGCCAGCAGCCTGCCGGGGGGAAGCAATCAGCCCCAGCATTTT.

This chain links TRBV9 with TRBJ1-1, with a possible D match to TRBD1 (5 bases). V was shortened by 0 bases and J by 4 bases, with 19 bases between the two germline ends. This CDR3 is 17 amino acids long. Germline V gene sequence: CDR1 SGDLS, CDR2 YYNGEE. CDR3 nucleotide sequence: TGTGCCAGCAGCGTAGACCGGGACCGTTTAGGCGGCACTGAAGCTTTCTTT. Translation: CASSVDRDRLGGTEAFF.

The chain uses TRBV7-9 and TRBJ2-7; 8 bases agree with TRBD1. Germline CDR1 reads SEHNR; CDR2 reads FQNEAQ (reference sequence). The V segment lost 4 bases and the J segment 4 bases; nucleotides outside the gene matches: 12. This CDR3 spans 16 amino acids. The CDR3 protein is CASSSRDRSPSYEQYF. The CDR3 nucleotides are TGTGCCAGCAGCTCCCGGGACAGGTCCCCTTCATACGAGCAGTACTTC.

The CDR3: CASSAGRSHTDTQYF. CDR3 nucleotide sequence: TGTGCCAGCAGCGCAGGACGGAGCCACACAGATACGCAGTATTTT. The chain couples TRBV9 to TRBJ2-3; no clear D gene. Trimming stripped 3 bases from V and 2 bases from J, with 13 bases between. Germline-derived CDR1 and CDR2 are SGDLS and YYNGEE. The CDR3 has 15 amino acids.

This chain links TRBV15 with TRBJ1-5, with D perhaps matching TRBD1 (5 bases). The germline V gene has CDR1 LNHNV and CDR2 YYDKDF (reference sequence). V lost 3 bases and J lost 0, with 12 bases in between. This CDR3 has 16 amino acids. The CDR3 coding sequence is TGTGCCACCAGCAGTGAGACAGTCTATAGCAATCAGCCCCAGCATTTT. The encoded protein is CATSSETVYSNQPQHF.

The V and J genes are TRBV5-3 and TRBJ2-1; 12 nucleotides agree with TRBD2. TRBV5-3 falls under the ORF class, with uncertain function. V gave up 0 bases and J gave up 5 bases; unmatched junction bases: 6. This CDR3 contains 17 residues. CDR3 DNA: TGTGCCAGAAGCTTGGACAGTAGGACTAGCGGGGACAATGAGCAGTTCTTC. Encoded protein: CARSLDSRTSGDNEQFF.

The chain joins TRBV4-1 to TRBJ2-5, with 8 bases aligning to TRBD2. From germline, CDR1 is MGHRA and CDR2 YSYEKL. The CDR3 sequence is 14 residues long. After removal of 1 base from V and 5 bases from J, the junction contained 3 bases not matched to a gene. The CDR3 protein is CASSQAPSGETQYF. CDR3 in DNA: TGCGCCAGCAGCCAAGCCCCTAGCGGGGAGACCCAGTACTTC.

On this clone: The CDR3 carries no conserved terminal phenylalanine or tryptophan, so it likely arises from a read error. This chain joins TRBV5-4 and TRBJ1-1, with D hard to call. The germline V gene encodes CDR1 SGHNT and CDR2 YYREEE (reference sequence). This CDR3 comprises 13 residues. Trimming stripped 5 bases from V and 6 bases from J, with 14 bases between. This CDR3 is CASRPLGYAEAFL. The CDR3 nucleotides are TGTGCCAGCAGACCGCTTGGGTACGCTGAAGCTTTCCTT.

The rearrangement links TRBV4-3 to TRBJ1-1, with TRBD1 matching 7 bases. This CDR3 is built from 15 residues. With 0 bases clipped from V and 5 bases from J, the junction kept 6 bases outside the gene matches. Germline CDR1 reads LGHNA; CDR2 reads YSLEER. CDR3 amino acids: CASSQEGGPGTEAFF. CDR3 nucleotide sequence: TGCGCCAGCAGCCAAGAAGGGGGCCCCGGGACTGAAGCTTTCTTT.

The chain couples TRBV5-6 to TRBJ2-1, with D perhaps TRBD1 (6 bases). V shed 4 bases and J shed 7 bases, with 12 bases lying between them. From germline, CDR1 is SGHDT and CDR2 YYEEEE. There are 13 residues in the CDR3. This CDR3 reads CASSRTEGNEQFF. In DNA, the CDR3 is TGTGCCAGCAGCCGGACAGAGGGGAATGAGCAGTTCTTC.

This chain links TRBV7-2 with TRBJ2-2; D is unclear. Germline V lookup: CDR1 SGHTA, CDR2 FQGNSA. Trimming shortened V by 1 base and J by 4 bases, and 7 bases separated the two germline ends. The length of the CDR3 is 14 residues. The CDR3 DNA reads TGTGCCAGCAGCTTAGGAGCTGCCACCGGGGAGCTGTTTTTT. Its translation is CASSLGAATGELFF.

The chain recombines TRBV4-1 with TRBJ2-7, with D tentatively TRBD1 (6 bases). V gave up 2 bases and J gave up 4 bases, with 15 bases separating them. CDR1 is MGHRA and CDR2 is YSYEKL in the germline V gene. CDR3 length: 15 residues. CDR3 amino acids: CASSQTDSPTYEQYF. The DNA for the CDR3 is TGCGCCAGCAGCCAAACGGACAGTCCGACTTACGAGCAGTACTTC.

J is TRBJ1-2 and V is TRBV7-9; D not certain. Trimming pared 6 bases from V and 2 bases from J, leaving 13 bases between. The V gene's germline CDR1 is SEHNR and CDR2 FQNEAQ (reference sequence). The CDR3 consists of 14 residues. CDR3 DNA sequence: TGTGCCAGCAGTCCCGGCCTACTAAACTATGGCTACACCTTC. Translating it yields CASSPGLLNYGYTF. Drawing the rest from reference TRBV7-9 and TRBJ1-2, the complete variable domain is DTGVSQNPRHKITKRGQNVTFRCDPISEHNRLYWYRQTLGQGPEFLTYFQNEAQLEKSRLLSDRFSAERPKGSFSTLEIQRTEQGDSAMYLCASSPGLLNYGYTFGSGTRLTVV.

The CDR3 protein is CASRSDSYNEQFF. The CDR3 bases are TGCGCCAGCCGTTCGGACTCCTACAATGAGCAGTTCTTC. V is TRBV10-2 and J is TRBJ2-1; no clear D gene. V gave up 8 bases and J gave up 0 bases, with 8 bases separating them. The CDR3 is made up of 13 amino acids. Per germline, CDR1 WSHSY and CDR2 SAAADI.

The CDR3 sequence is CASRAGFTEAFF. CDR3 sequence (DNA): TGTGCCAGCAGAGCAGGGTTCACTGAAGCTTTCTTT. The chain recombines TRBV27 with TRBJ1-1, with D possibly being TRBD1 (5 bases). This CDR3 region has 12 residues. Germline-derived CDR1 and CDR2 are MNHEY and SMNVEV (reference sequence). V was clipped by 6 bases and J by 4 bases, with 9 bases between them.

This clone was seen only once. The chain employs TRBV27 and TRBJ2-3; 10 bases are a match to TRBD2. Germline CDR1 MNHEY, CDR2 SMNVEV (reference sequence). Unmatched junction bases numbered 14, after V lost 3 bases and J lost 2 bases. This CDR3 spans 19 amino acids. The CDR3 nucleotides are TGTGCCAGCAGTTTTTTGGGAGCTAGCGGGAGCACCACCACAGATACGCAGTATTTT. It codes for CASSFLGASGSTTTDTQYF.

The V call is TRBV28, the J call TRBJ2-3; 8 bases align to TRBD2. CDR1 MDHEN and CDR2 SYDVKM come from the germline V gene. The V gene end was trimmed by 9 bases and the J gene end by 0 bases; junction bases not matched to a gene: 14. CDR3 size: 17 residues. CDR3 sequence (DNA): TGTGCCAGTCGGCGGAGACCGGGACTAGTCAGCACAGATACGCAGTATTTT. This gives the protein CASRRRPGLVSTDTQYF.

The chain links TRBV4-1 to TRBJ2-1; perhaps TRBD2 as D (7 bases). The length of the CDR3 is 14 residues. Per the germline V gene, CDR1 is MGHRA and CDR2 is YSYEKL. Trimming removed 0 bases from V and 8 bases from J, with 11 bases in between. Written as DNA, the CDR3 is TGCGCCAGCAGCCAAGATCCGGGGGGCGATGAGCAGTTCTTC. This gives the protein CASSQDPGGDEQFF.

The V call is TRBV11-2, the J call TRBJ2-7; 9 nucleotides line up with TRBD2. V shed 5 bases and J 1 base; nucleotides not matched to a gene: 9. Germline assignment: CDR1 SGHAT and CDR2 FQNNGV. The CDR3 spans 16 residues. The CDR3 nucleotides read TGTGCCAGCAGCCCTCTGACTAGCGGTATATCCTACGAGCAGTACTTC. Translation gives CASSPLTSGISYEQYF.